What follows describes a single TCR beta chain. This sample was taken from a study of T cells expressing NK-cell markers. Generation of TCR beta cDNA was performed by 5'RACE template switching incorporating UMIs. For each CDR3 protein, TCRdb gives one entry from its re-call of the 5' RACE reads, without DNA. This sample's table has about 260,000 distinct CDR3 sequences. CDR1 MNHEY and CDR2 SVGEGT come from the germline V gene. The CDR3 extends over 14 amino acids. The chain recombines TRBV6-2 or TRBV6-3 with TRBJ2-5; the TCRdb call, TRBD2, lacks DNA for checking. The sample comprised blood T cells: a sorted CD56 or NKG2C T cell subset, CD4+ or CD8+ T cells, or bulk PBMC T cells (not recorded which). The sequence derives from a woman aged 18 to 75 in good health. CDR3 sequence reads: CASRRGTLAETQYF.